This T cell receptor (beta chain) originates from a study of blood T cells in healthy people across ages. A second roughly 6 to 11 cycle PCR used barcoded and J-beta primers. TCRdb used MiXCR to reprocess the 5' RACE reads, holding one entry per CDR3 protein. The top ten clones hold roughly 9% of a sample with about 500,000 distinct CDR3 sequences, 24% of them seen once. These data were likewise used in another study, on T cells of mothers and their children. This second study notes: The authors detected no persistent microchimeric T cell clones.

The TCR originated in a boy younger than 18 in good health. Material: blood.

The chain's CDR3 is CAIGRDRGTDTQYF. In DNA form, the CDR3 reads TGTGCCATCGGCAGGGACAGGGGGACAGATACGCAGTATTTT. V gene TRBV10-3 combines with J gene TRBJ2-3; 11 nucleotides align to TRBD1. The CDR3 is 14 residues long. Germline CDR1 and CDR2: ENHRY and SYGVKD. The V and J ends lost 8 bases and 3 bases, in that order; junction bases with no gene match: 4.